The entry below gives a single TCR beta chain sequence along with its context. The CDR3 has 15 residues. The germline CDR1 and CDR2 sequences are MNHEY and SMNVEV (reference sequence). The J segment lost 5 bases and the V segment lost 1 base, leaving 6 bases of the junction unmatched. These data are taken from a study of blood T cell repertoires in COVID-19. On the study more broadly: Whether acute or convalescent, the COVID-19 samples came from the United States, Italy and Spain. Sample material is recorded as cDNA or gDNA derived from T cells, B-cell-depleted T cells, or PBMCs.

In the source study's methods: Reference gene primer amplification in the assay estimated nucleated cell counts. Data came from immunoSEQ multiplex PCR; TCRdb stores just in-frame clones and leaves some out. D and trimming were read from the DNA, whereas the V and J calls and clone size are those reported in that table. The top ten clones hold roughly 0.79% of a sample with approximately 250,000 clones, 80% to 95% of them seen once. This sequence joins TRBV27 and TRBJ2-7; TRBD1 matches 9 bases. The sequencing sample was made of peripheral blood. This sequence originates from a man aged 25 to 45 with COVID-19, enrolled during active disease. The DNA for the CDR3 is TGTGCCAGCAGTTTATTGGGGACAGGGAGGAACGAGCAGTACTTC. Its protein is CASSLLGTGRNEQYF.